One sample yielded the 2 T cell receptor beta chains listed below, sequenced in a study of blood T cell repertoires in COVID-19. Generated by immunoSEQ multiplex PCR, the TCRdb table keeps only in-frame clones and is missing some. The sample consists of fewer than 60,000 clones, more than 70% of them appearing once. The source material was peripheral blood. These receptors originate from a woman of 80 years or more with acute or convalescent COVID-19.

V and J are TRBV28 and TRBJ2-3; 8 bases align to TRBD2. Germline trimming cut 7 bases from V and 2 bases from J; bases unmatched to any gene: 5. This CDR3 has 14 amino acids. Germline V gene sequence: CDR1 MDHEN, CDR2 SYDVKM. The CDR3 is CASKAGGLTDTQYF. The CDR3 DNA follows: TGTGCCAGCAAGGCGGGGGGACTCACAGATACGCAGTATTTT.

The gene calls are TRBV2 and TRBJ1-5, with 8 positions matching TRBD1. The germline gives CDR1 SNHLY, CDR2 FYNNEI. The CDR3 extends over 16 amino acids. Trimming cost V 5 bases and J 4 bases; bases outside gene matches: 10. Here the CDR3 reads CASSSPGGYGNQPQHF. The DNA for the CDR3 is TGTGCCAGCAGTTCACCAGGGGGCTACGGAAATCAGCCCCAGCATTTT.